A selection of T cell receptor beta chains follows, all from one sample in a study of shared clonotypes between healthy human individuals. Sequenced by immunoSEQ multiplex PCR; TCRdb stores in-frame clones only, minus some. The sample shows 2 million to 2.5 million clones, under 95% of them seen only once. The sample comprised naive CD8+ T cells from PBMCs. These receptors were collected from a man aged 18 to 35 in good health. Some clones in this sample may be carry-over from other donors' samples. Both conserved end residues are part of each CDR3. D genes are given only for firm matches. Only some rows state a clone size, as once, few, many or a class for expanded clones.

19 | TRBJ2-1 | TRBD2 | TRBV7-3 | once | CASSLMGLAGGPSYNEQFF | TGTGCCAGCAGCTTAATGGGACTAGCGGGAGGGCCCTCCTACAATGAGCAGTTCTTC
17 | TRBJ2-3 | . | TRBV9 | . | CASSPRGVGGLTDTQYF | TGTGCCAGCAGCCCTAGGGGAGTGGGAGGCCTCACAGATACGCAGTATTTT
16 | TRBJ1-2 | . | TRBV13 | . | CASSLGTGRLIYGYTF | TGTGCCAGCAGCTTAGGGACCGGCAGGCTTATCTATGGCTACACCTTC
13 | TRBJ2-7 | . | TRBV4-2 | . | CASSSQDSYEQYF | TGTGCCAGCAGTTCCCAGGATTCCTACGAGCAGTACTTC
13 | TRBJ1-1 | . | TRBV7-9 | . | CASSSPLAKRAFF | TGTGCCAGCAGCTCCCCGTTGGCGAAGAGGGCTTTCTTT
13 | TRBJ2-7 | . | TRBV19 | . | CASSLGSLHEQYF | TGTGCCAGTTCACTGGGGAGTTTGCACGAGCAGTACTTC
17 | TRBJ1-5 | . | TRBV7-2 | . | CASSLVVLVDSNQPQHF | TGTGCCAGCAGCTTAGTGGTTTTGGTGGATAGCAATCAGCCCCAGCATTTT
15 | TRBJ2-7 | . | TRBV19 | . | CASSIGPLSSYEQYF | TGTGCCAGTAGTATCGGACCTCTCAGCTCCTACGAGCAGTACTTC
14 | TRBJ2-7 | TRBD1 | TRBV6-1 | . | CASSATGAIYEQYF | TGTGCCAGCAGCGCGACAGGGGCGATCTACGAGCAGTACTTC
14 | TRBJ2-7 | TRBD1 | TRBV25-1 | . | CASSGYRQGDEQYF | TGTGCCAGCAGTGGCTATAGACAGGGTGACGAGCAGTACTTC
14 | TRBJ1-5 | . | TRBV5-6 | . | CASSLQAGNQPQHF | TGTGCCAGCAGCTTGCAGGCGGGTAATCAGCCCCAGCATTTT